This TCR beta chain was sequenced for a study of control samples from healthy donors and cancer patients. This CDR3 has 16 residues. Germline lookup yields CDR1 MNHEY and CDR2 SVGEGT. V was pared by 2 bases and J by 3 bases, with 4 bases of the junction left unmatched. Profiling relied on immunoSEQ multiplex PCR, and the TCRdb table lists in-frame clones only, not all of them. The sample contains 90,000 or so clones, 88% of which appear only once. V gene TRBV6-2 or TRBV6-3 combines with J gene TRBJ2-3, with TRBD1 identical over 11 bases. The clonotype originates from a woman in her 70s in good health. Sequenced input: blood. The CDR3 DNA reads TGTGCCAGCAGTTACAGGACAGGGGGCAAAACAGATACGCAGTATTTT. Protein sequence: CASSYRTGGKTDTQYF.